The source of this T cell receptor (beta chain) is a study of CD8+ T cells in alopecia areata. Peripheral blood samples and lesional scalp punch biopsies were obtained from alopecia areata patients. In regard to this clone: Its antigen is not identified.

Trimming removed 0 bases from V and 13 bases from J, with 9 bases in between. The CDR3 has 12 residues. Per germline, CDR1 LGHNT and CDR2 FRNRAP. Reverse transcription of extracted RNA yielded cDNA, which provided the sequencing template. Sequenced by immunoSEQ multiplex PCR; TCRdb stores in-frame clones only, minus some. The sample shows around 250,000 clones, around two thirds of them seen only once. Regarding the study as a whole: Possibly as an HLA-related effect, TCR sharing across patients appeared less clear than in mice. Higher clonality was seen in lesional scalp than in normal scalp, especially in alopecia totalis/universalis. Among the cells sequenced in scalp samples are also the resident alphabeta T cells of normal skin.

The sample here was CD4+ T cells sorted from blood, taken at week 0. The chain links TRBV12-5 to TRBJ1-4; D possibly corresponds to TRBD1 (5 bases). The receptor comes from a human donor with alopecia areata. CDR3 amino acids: CASGLVRDRLFF. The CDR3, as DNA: TGTGCTAGTGGTTTGGTACGGGACCGACTGTTTTTT.